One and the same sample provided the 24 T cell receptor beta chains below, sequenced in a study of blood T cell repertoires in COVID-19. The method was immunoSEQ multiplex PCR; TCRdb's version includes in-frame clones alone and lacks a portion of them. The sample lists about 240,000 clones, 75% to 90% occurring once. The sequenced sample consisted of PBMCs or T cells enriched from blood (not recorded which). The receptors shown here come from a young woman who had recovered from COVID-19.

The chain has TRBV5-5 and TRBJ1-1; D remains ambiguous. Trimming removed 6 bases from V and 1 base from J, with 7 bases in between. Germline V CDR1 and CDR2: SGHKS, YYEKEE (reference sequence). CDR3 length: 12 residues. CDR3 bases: TGTGCCAGCAAGCCTACGAACACTGAAGCTTTCTTT. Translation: CASKPTNTEAFF.

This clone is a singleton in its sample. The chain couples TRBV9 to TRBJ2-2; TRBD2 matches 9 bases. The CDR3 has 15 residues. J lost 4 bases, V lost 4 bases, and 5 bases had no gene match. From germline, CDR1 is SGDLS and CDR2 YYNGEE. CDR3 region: CASSFGGRATGELFF. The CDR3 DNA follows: TGTGCCAGCAGCTTTGGCGGGAGGGCCACCGGGGAGCTGTTTTTT.

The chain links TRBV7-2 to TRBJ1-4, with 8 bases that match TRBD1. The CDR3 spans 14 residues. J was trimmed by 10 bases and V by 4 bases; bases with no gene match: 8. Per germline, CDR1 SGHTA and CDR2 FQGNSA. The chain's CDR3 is CASSSTGVLGKLFF. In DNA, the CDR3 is TGTGCCAGCAGCTCGACAGGGGTGCTTGGAAAACTGTTTTTT.

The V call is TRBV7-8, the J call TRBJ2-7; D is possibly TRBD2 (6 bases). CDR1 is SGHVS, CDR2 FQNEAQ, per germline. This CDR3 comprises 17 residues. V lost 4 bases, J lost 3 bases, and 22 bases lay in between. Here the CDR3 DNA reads TGTGCCAGCAGCTCACCTTCGTCCGGGGGAGTCCTCTACGAGCAGTACTTC. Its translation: CASSSPSSGGVLYEQYF.

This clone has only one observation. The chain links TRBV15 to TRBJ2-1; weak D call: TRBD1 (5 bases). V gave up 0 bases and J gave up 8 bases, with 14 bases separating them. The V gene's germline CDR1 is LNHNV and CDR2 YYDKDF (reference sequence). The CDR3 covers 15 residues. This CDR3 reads CATSRDRVRVDEQFF. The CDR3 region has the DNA TGTGCCACCAGCAGAGATCGCGTCAGGGTGGATGAGCAGTTCTTC. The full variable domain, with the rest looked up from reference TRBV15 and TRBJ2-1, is DAMVIQNPRYQVTQFGKPVTLSCSQTLNHNVMYWYQQKSSQAPKLLFHYYDKDFNNEADTPDNFQSRRPNTSFCFLDIRSPGLGDTAMYLCATSRDRVRVDEQFFGPGTRLTVL.

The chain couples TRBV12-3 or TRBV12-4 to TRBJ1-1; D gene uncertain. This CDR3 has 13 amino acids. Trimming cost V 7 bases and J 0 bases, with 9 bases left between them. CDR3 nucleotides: TGTGCCAGCATATTGCGGATGAACACTGAAGCTTTCTTT. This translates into CASILRMNTEAFF.

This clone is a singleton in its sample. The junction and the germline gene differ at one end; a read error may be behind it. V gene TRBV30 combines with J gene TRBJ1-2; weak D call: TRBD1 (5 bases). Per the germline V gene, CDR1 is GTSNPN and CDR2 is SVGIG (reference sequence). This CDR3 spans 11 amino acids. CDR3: CAWTPGERTSF. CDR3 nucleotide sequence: TGTGCCTGGACCCCCGGAGAAAGGACATCCTTC.

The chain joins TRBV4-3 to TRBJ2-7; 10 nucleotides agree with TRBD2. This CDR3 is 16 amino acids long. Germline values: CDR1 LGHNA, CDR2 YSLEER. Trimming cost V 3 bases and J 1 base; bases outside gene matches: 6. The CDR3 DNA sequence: TGCGCCAGCAGCCAGGGGGCTAGCGGGAGTTCCTACGAGCAGTACTTC. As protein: CASSQGASGSSYEQYF.

In nucleotides, the CDR3 is TGTGCCAGCAGTTTAGATACCGGGGTCACCGGGGAGCTGTTTTTT. Its protein product is CASSLDTGVTGELFF. The gene calls are TRBV28 and TRBJ2-2; tentative D call: TRBD2 (5 bases). The V gene's germline CDR1 is MDHEN and CDR2 SYDVKM. This CDR3 is 15 amino acids long. Trimming shortened V by 2 bases and J by 4 bases, and 11 bases separated the two germline ends.

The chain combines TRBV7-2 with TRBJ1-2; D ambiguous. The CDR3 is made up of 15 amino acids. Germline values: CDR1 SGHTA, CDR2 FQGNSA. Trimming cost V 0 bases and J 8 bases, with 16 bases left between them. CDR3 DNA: TGTGCCAGCAGCTTAGCGCTGGGGAGGATTGACGGCTACACCTTC. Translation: CASSLALGRIDGYTF.

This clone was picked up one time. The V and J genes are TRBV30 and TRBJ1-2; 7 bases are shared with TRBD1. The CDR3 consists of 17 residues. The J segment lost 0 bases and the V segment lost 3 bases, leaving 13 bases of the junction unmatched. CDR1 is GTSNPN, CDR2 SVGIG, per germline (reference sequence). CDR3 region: CAWRGDSRGVSNYGYTF. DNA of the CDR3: TGTGCCTGGAGGGGGGACAGTCGAGGGGTATCTAACTATGGCTACACCTTC.

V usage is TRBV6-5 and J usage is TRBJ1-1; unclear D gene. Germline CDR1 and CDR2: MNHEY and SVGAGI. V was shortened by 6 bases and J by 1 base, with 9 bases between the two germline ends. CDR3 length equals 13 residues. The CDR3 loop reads CASSLKQNTEAFF. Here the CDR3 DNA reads TGTGCCAGCAGCCTTAAGCAGAACACTGAAGCTTTCTTT.

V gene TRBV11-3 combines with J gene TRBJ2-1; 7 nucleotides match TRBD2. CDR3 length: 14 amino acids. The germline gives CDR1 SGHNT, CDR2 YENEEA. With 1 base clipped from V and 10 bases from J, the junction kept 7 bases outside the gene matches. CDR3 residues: CASSLGGRGYEQFF. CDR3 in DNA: TGTGCCAGCAGCTTAGGCGGGAGAGGGTACGAGCAGTTCTTC.

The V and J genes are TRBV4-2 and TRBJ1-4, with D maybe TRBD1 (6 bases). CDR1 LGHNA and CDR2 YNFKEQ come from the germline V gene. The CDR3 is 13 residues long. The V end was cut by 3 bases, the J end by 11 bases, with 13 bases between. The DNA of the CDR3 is TGTGCCAGCAGCCACCGGGGGGCGGAGAAACTGTTTTTT. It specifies CASSHRGAEKLFF.

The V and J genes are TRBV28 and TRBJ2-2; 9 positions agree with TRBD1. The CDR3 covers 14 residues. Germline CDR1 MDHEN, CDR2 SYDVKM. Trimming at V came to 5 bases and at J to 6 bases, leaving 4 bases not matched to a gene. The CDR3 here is CASSTGGEAGELFF. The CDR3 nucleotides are TGTGCCAGCAGTACAGGGGGCGAAGCCGGGGAGCTGTTTTTT.

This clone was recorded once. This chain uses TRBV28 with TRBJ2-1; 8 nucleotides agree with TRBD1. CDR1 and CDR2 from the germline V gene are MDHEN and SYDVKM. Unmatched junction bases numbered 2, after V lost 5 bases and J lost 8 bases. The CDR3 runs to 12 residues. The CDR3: CASSAQGDEQFF. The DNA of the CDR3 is TGTGCCAGCAGTGCACAGGGGGATGAGCAGTTCTTC.

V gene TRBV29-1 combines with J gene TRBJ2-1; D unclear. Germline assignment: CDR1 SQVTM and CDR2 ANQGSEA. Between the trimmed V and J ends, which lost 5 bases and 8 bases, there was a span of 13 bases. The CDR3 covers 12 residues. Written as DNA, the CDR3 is TGCAGCGTTCGTGCCAGTTTCGATGAGCAGTTCTTC. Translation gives CSVRASFDEQFF.

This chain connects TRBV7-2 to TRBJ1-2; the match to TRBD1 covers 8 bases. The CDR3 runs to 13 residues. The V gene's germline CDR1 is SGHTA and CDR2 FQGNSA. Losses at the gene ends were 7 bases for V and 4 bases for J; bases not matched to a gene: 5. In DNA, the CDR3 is TGTGCCAGCACCAGGACAGGGACCTATGGCTACACCTTC. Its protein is CASTRTGTYGYTF.

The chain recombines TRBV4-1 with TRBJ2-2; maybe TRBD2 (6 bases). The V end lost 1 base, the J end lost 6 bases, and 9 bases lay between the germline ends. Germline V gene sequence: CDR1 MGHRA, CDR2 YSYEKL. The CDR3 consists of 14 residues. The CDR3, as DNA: TGCGCCAGCAGCCAAGGGGGGGTACCCGGGGAGCTGTTTTTT. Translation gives CASSQGGVPGELFF.

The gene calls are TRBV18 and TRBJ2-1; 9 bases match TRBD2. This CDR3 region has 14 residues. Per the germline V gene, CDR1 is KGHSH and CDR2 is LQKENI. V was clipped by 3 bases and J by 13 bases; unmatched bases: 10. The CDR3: CASSPFQREDLQFF. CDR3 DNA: TGTGCCAGCTCACCGTTTCAGCGGGAGGACCTCCAGTTCTTC.

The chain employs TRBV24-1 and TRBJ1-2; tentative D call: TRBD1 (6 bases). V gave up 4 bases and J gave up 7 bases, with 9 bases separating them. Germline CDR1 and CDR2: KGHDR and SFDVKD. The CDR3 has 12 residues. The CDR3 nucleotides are TGTGCCACCAGTGAGACGGACAGTGGCTACACCTTC. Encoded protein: CATSETDSGYTF.

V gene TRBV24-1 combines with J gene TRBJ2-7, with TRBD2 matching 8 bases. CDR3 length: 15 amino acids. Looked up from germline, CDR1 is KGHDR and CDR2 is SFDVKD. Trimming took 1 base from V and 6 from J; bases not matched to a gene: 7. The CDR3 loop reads CATSDFEAGVREQYF. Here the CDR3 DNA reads TGTGCCACCAGTGATTTTGAAGCGGGAGTCCGCGAGCAGTACTTC.

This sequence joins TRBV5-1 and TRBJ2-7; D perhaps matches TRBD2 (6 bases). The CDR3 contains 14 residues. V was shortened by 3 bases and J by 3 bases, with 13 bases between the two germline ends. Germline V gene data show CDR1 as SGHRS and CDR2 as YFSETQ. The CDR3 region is CASSSGGTIYEQYF. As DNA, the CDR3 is TGCGCCAGCAGCTCCGGCGGGACGATCTACGAGCAGTACTTC.

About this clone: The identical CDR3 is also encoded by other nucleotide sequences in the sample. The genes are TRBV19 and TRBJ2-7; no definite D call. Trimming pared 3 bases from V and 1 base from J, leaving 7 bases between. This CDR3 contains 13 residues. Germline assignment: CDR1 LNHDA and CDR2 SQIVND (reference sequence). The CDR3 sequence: CASSIGQSYEQYF. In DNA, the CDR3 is TGTGCCAGTAGTATTGGCCAGTCCTACGAGCAGTACTTC. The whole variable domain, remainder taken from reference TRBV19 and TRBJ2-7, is DGGITQSPKYLFRKEGQNVTLSCEQNLNHDAMYWYRQDPGQGLRLIYYSQIVNDFQKGDIAEGYSVSREKKESFPLTVTSAQKNPTAFYLCASSIGQSYEQYFGPGTRLTVT.